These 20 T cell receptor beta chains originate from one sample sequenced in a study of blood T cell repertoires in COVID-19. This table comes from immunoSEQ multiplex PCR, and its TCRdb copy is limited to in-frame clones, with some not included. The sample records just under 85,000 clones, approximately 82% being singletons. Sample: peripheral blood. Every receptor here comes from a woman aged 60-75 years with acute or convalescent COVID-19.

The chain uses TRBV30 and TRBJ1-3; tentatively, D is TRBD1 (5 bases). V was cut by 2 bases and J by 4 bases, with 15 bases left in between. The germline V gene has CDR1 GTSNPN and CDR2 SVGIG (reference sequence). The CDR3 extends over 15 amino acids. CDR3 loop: CAWSRDSGWGNTIYF. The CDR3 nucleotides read TGTGCCTGGAGTCGGGACTCGGGGTGGGGAAACACCATATATTTT.

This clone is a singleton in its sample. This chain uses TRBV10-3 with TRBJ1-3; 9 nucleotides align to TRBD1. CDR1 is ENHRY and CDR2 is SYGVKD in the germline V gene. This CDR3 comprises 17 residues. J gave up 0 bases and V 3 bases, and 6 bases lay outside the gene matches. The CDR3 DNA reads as TGTGCCATCAGTGATTCCGGGACAGGGTTCTCTGGAAACACCATATATTTT. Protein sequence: CAISDSGTGFSGNTIYF.

The CDR3 protein is CSVEYRGKNTEAFF. For the CDR3, the DNA is TGCAGCGTTGAGTACAGGGGAAAGAACACTGAAGCTTTCTTT. V is TRBV29-1 and J is TRBJ1-1; 7 bases map to TRBD1. The CDR3 has 14 residues. Germline-derived CDR1 and CDR2 are SQVTM and ANQGSEA. Unmatched junction bases numbered 5, after V lost 3 bases and J lost 1 base.

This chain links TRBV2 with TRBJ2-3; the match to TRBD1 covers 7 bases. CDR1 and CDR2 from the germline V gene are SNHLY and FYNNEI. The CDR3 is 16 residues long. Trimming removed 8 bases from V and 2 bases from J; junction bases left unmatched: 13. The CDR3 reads CASSEGGRGTTDTQYF. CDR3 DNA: TGTGCCAGCTCCGAAGGGGGCAGGGGGACCACAGATACGCAGTATTTT.

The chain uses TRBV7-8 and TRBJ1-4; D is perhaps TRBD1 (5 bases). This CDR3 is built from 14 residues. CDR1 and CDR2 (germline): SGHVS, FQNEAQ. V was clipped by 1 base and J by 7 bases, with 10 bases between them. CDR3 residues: CASSLERGGEKLFF. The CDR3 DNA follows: TGTGCCAGCAGCTTAGAGAGGGGAGGTGAAAAACTGTTTTTT.

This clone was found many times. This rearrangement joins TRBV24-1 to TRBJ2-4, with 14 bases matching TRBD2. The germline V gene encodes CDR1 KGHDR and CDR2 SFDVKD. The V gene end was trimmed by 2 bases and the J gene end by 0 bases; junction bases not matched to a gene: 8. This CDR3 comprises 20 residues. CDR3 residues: CATSDSAPGLAGVAKNIQYF. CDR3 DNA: TGTGCCACCAGTGATTCCGCGCCGGGACTAGCGGGAGTAGCCAAAAACATTCAGTACTTC.

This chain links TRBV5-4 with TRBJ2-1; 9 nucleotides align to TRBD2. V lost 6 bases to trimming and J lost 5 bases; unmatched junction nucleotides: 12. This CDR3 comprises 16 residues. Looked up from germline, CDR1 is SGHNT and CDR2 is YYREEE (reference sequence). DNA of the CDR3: TGTGCCAGCACCCAGCAGGCACTAGCGGGCCACAATGAGCAGTTCTTC. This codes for CASTQQALAGHNEQFF.

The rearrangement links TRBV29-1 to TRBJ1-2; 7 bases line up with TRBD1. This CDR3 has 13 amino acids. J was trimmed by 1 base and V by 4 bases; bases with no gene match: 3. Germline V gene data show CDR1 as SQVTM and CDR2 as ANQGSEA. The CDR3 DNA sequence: TGCAGCGTTGTGGCAGGGGGTAACTATGGCTACACCTTC. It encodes CSVVAGGNYGYTF.

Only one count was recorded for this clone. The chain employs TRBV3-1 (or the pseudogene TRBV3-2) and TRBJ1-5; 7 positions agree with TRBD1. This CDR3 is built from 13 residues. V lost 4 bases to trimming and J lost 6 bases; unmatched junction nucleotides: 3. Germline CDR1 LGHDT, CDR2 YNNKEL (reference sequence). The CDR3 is CASSPTGTQPQHF. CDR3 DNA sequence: TGTGCCAGCAGCCCGACAGGGACTCAGCCCCAGCATTTT.

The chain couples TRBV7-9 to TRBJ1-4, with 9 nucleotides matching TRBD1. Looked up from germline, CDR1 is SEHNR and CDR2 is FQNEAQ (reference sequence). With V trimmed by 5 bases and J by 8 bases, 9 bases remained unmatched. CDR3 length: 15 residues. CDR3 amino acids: CASSRSGQGGEKLFF. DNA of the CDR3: TGTGCCAGCAGCCGTTCGGGACAGGGTGGGGAAAAACTGTTTTTT.

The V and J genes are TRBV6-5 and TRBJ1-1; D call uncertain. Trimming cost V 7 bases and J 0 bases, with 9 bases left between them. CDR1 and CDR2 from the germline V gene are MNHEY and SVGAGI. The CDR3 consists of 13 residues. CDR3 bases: TGTGCCAGCAAGAGAGGGATGAACACTGAAGCTTTCTTT. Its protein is CASKRGMNTEAFF.

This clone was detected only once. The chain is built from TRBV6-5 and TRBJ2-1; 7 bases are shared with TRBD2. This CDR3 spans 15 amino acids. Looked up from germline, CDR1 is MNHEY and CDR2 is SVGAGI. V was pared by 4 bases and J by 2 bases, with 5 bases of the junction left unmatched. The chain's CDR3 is CASSFLAVPYNEQFF. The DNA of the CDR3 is TGTGCCAGCAGTTTCCTAGCGGTCCCCTACAATGAGCAGTTCTTC.

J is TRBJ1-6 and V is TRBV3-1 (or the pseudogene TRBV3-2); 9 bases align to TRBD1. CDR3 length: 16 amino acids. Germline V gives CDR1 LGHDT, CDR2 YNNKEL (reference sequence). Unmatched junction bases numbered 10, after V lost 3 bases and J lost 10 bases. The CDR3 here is CASSQGWGQGESPLHF. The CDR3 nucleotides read TGTGCCAGCAGCCAGGGCTGGGGACAGGGTGAATCACCCCTCCACTTT.

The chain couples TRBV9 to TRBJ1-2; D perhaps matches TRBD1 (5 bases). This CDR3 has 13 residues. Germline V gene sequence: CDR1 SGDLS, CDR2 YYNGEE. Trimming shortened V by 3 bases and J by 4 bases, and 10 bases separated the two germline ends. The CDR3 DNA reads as TGTGCCAGCAGCGAAGGGGTCGCCTATGGCTACACCTTC. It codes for CASSEGVAYGYTF.

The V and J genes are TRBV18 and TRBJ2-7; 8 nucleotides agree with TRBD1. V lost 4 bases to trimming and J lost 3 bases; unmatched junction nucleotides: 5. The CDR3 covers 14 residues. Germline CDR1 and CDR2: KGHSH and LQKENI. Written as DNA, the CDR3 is TGTGCCAGCTCACGGGAACAGGGGGTCTACGAGCAGTACTTC. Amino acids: CASSREQGVYEQYF. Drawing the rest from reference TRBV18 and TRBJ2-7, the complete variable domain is NAGVMQNPRHLVRRRGQEARLRCSPMKGHSHVYWYRQLPEEGLKFMVYLQKENIIDESGMPKERFSAEFPKEGPSILRIQQVVRGDSAAYFCASSREQGVYEQYFGPGTRLTVT.

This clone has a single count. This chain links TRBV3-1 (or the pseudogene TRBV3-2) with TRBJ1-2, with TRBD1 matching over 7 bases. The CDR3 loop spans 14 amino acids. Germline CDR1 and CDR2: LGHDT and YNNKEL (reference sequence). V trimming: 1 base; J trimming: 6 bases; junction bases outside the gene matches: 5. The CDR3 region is CASSQGQGLNGYTF. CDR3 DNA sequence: TGTGCCAGCAGCCAAGGACAGGGATTGAATGGCTACACCTTC.

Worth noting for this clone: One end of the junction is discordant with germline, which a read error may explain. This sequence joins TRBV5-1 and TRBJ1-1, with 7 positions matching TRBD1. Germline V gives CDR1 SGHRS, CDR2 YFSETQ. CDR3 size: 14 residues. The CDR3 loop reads CASTLTGPHTEAFF. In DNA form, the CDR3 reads TGCGCCAGCACCTTGACAGGGCCCCACACTGAAGCTTTCTTT. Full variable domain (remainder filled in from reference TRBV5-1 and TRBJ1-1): KAGVTQTPRYLIKTRGQQVTLSCSPISGHRSVSWYQQTPGQGLQFLFEYFSETQRNKGNFPGRFSGRQFSNSRSEMNVSTLELGDSALYLCASTLTGPHTEAFFGQGTRLTVV.

The CDR3 region is CASIRDREYTEAFF. CDR3 DNA sequence: TGTGCCAGCATAAGGGACAGGGAATACACTGAAGCTTTCTTT. The V gene is TRBV2, the J gene TRBJ1-1; 9 nucleotides agree with TRBD1. Germline V gene data show CDR1 as SNHLY and CDR2 as FYNNEI. V was clipped by 7 bases and J by 3 bases; unmatched bases: 6. There are 14 residues in the CDR3.

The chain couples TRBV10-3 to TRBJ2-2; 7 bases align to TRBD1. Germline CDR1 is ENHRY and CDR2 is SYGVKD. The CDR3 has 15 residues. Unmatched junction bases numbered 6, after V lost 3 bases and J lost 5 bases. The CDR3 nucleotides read TGTGCCATCAGTGATAAGGGGGCGCGAACCGGGGAGCTGTTTTTT. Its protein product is CAISDKGARTGELFF.

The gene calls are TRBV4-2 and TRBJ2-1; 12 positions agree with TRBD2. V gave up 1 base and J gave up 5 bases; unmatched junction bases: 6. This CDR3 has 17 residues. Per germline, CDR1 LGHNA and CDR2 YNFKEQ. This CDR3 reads CASSQASSGRDDNEQFF. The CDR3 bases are TGTGCCAGCAGCCAAGCGTCTAGCGGGAGGGATGACAATGAGCAGTTCTTC.